The following is a T cell receptor (beta chain) sequence with its context. The table came from immunoSEQ multiplex PCR; TCRdb's copy has only in-frame clones and leaves some out. The data contain about 140,000 clones, around nine tenths of them singletons. These data are taken from a study of T cell responses to AZD1222 COVID-19 vaccine. Study in general: Doses given second, at about 4 or about 12 weeks, were pooled.

The germline CDR1 and CDR2 sequences are MNHEY and SVGAGI. The CDR3 is 15 residues long. V shed 6 bases and J 11 bases; nucleotides not matched to a gene: 13. The sequencing used peripheral blood, collected on day 0 of AZD1222 vaccination. The chain employs TRBV6-5 and TRBJ1-6; 7 bases line up with TRBD1. This clonotype was sampled from an adult in good health. CDR3 nucleotides: TGTGCCAGCAGGGTGACAGGGAAGGGGCCGGCACCCCTCCACTTT. This encodes CASRVTGKGPAPLHF.